There are a few counts of the clone carrying this T cell receptor beta chain. This sample was included in a study of blood T cells in healthy people across ages. The V gene's germline CDR1 is LGHDT and CDR2 YNNKEL (reference sequence). CDR3 length: 16 residues. The ends were cut back, 0 bases at V and 7 bases at J, with 15 bases in the middle. A second PCR, run for roughly 7 to 12 cycles, used a sample-barcoded 5' primer plus a J-beta primer mix. TCRdb ran MiXCR on the 5' RACE reads and lists one entry per CDR3 protein. The data show about 800,000 distinct CDR3 sequences, 55% to 70% seen once. This sequence was found in a man aged 25-45 years in good health. Sequencing was performed on blood. V is TRBV3-1 and J is TRBJ1-4, with unresolved D. The CDR3 loop reads CASSQDLKLVGEKLFF. The CDR3 coding sequence is TGTGCCAGCAGCCAAGATCTTAAGTTGGTGGGTGAAAAACTGTTTTTT.